This T cell receptor beta chain was retrieved from a study of cytomegalovirus exposure and HLA in healthy donors. Study at large: Tens of millions of unique TCRs, all from HLA-typed donors, were included in an early release of the data. Among the 300 to 500 donors who were genotyped, roughly 86% fell in the genetic ancestry cluster that is associated with self-reported Caucasian donors. General study results and limits: According to the study, roughly 160 TCR beta chains were cytomegalovirus-associated. Exclusion applied to some V segments, including TRBV6-2 and TRBV6-3, as they were indistinguishable.

A multiplex PCR was run with 60 Vbeta primers and 13 Jbeta primers. Assay: immunoSEQ multiplex PCR; the TCRdb copy retains only in-frame clones and omits some. The data hold fewer than 250,000 clones, with 75% to 80% observed a single time. The germline V gene has CDR1 LNHDA and CDR2 SQIVND (reference sequence). CDR3 length: 18 residues. V dropped 3 bases and J dropped 6; count of bases not matched to a gene: 15. A remark on this clone: Its cognate antigen is unknown.

The chain uses TRBV19 and TRBJ1-5, with 9 bases fitting TRBD1. The clonotype was recovered from a male donor in good health and CMV-seronegative. Sequencing input: PBMCs. CDR3 nucleotides: TGTGCCAGTAGTATTGAACCCCTAGGACAGGGGAGGACTCAGCCCCAGCATTTT. Amino acid sequence: CASSIEPLGQGRTQPQHF.